These 18 T cell receptor beta chains came from one sample sequenced in a study of T-cell memory formation after mild COVID-19. One entry per CDR3 protein results from TCRdb running MiXCR on the 5' RACE reads. The sample lists more than 25,000 distinct CDR3 sequences, about 16% seen once, with 1.2% to 1.5% in the top ten. The sample comprised PBMCs or a T cell subset sorted from them (not recorded which). These receptor sequences come from an adult who had mild COVID-19 (a few samples of this study predate the infection). Cell type and time point are not known.

In this sample, this clonotype turned up many times. CDR3 residues: CSAGLAGGQETQYF. The CDR3 nucleotides are TGCAGTGCAGGACTAGCGGGGGGCCAAGAGACCCAGTACTTC. The V call is TRBV20-1, the J call TRBJ2-5; TRBD2 aligns across 14 bases. With V trimmed by 6 bases and J by 1 base, 1 base remained unmatched. Germline-derived CDR1 and CDR2 are DFQATT and SNEGSKA (reference sequence). This CDR3 spans 14 amino acids.

This clonotype was counted ten times or more. V usage is TRBV29-1 and J usage is TRBJ2-1, with 7 bases fitting TRBD2. Losses at the gene ends were 7 bases for V and 10 bases for J; bases not matched to a gene: 10. CDR3 length equals 12 residues. The germline V gene encodes CDR1 SQVTM and CDR2 ANQGSEA. CDR3 in amino acids: CSAWGSGKEQFF. The CDR3 DNA is TGCAGCGCCTGGGGCAGCGGGAAAGAGCAGTTCTTC.

This clonotype was observed at least ten times. The gene calls are TRBV7-8 and TRBJ2-1; no clear D gene. Trimming removed 2 bases from V and 8 bases from J, with 7 bases in between. This CDR3 region has 12 residues. Looked up from germline, CDR1 is SGHVS and CDR2 is FQNEAQ. The CDR3 spells CASSLLGYEQFF. In DNA form, the CDR3 reads TGTGCCAGCAGCTTATTGGGCTATGAGCAGTTCTTC.

This clonotype was counted ten times or more. The rearrangement uses TRBV5-1 and TRBJ2-5, with D possibly matching TRBD2 (6 bases). The CDR3 is 13 residues long. Germline V gives CDR1 SGHRS, CDR2 YFSETQ. V lost 4 bases and J lost 5, with 12 bases in between. The CDR3 here is CASSGGTSETQYF. For the CDR3, the DNA is TGCGCCAGCAGCGGGGGGACCTCGGAGACCCAGTACTTC.

Many counts were recorded for this clonotype. The chain links TRBV25-1 to TRBJ2-5; 7 positions match TRBD2. V shed 5 bases and J 2 bases; nucleotides not matched to a gene: 8. CDR1 is MGHDK and CDR2 is SYGVNS in the germline V gene. The CDR3 contains 15 residues. The chain's CDR3 is CASSQPGLIQETQYF. DNA of the CDR3: TGTGCCAGCAGTCAGCCGGGACTAATTCAAGAGACCCAGTACTTC.

At least ten counts were recorded for this clonotype. The V gene is TRBV7-2, the J gene TRBJ2-1, with 10 bases matching TRBD2. CDR1 and CDR2 from the germline V gene are SGHTA and FQGNSA. Trimming removed 3 bases from V and 5 bases from J; junction bases left unmatched: 10. The CDR3 spans 17 residues. The CDR3 DNA follows: TGTGCCAGCAGCTTTCGAGCTCCTAGCGGGAGAGACAATGAGCAGTTCTTC. Translation gives CASSFRAPSGRDNEQFF.

This clonotype was counted many times. The chain recombines TRBV11-3 with TRBJ2-2, with D perhaps TRBD1 (6 bases). CDR1 and CDR2 (germline): SGHNT, YENEEA. The CDR3 contains 13 residues. Trimming removed 3 bases at V and 6 bases at J, with 8 bases between. The CDR3 DNA sequence: TGTGCCAGCAGCTTTGAGGGGGCCGGGGAGCTGTTTTTT. This gives the protein CASSFEGAGELFF.

This clonotype was seen at least ten times. Compared with germline, one end of the junction differs, possibly owing to a read error. The chain joins TRBV7-2 to TRBJ2-1; 9 bases are a match to TRBD2. Germline V lookup: CDR1 SGHTA, CDR2 FQGNSA. The CDR3 is made up of 13 amino acids. The CDR3 sequence is CASSLAGVNEQFF. CDR3 nucleotides: TGTGCCAGCAGTTTAGCGGGAGTTAATGAGCAGTTCTTC.

In its sample, this clonotype was seen a few times. The chain has TRBV9 and TRBJ2-3; TRBD2 might be the D (5 bases). Trimming took 0 bases from V and 1 from J, leaving 12 bases between them. The CDR3 contains 16 residues. In germline, CDR1 is SGDLS, CDR2 YYNGEE. The CDR3 spells CASSVGVASGTDTQYF. DNA of the CDR3: TGTGCCAGCAGCGTAGGGGTAGCGTCGGGCACAGATACGCAGTATTTT.

This chain joins TRBV3-1 and TRBJ2-7; D unclear. Trimming shortened V by 1 base and J by 3 bases, and 4 bases separated the two germline ends. The CDR3 consists of 12 residues. Looked up from germline, CDR1 is LGHDT and CDR2 is YNNKEL (reference sequence). The CDR3 bases are TGTGCCAGCAGCCAAGCAAGCTACGAGCAGTACTTC. Translating gives CASSQASYEQYF.

By frequency in the sample, this clonotype is medium-sized (0.01 to 0.1%). The rearrangement joins TRBV4-3 to TRBJ2-7, with D possibly TRBD2 on 5 matching bases. V was shortened by 2 bases and J by 3 bases, with 35 bases between the two germline ends. Germline V gene lookup returns CDR1 LGHNA and CDR2 YSLEER. CDR3 length: 22 amino acids. CDR3 bases: TGCGCCAGCAGCCAATCCCTTGTACGGTCCCGAGATCTCGAGAGGGTAGGCTACGAGCAGTACTTC. Its protein is CASSQSLVRSRDLERVGYEQYF.

In its sample, this clonotype was seen many times. J is TRBJ2-1 and V is TRBV14; 13 bases fit TRBD2. J lost 4 bases, V lost 4 bases, and 4 bases had no gene match. This CDR3 has 16 residues. Germline V gives CDR1 SGHDN, CDR2 FVKESK. The CDR3 is CASSRGLAGAYNEQFF. As DNA, the CDR3 is TGTGCCAGCAGCCGAGGACTAGCGGGAGCTTACAATGAGCAGTTCTTC. Using reference TRBV14 and TRBJ2-1 for the parts outside the CDR3, the full variable domain is EAGVTQFPSHSVIEKGQTVTLRCDPISGHDNLYWYRRVMGKEIKFLLHFVKESKQDESGMPNNRFLAERTGGTYSTLKVQPAELEDSGVYFCASSRGLAGAYNEQFFGPGTRLTVL.

This clonotype was picked up many times. V gene TRBV12-3 or TRBV12-4 combines with J gene TRBJ1-2, with a possible D match to TRBD1 (6 bases). The CDR3 runs 13 residues. The V end lost 7 bases, the J end lost 4 bases, and 13 bases lay between the germline ends. The CDR3 protein is CASTWGRGYGYTF. The CDR3 DNA is TGTGCCAGCACCTGGGGGCGGGGCTATGGCTACACCTTC.

At least ten counts were recorded for this clonotype. The chain recombines TRBV5-1 with TRBJ1-1; TRBD1 matches 7 bases. The CDR3 consists of 16 residues. In germline, CDR1 is SGHRS, CDR2 YFSETQ. Trimming took 5 bases from V and 1 from J; bases not matched to a gene: 11. The CDR3 region is CASSLNLGGANTEAFF. CDR3 nucleotides: TGCGCCAGCAGTCTGAACCTAGGGGGCGCGAACACTGAAGCTTTCTTT.

This clonotype has a count of ten or more. J is TRBJ2-2 and V is TRBV11-2; 14 bases agree with TRBD2. The CDR3 loop spans 16 amino acids. V lost 5 bases and J lost 5; bases outside the gene matches: 4. CDR1 is SGHAT and CDR2 is FQNNGV in the germline V gene. Here the CDR3 DNA reads TGTGCCAGCAGCGGGACTAGCGGGAGAACGACCGGGGAGCTGTTTTTT. Translated, it gives CASSGTSGRTTGELFF.

This clonotype has a count of ten or more. The rearrangement links TRBV5-1 to TRBJ2-1; weak D call: TRBD1 (5 bases). Germline V gene lookup returns CDR1 SGHRS and CDR2 YFSETQ. V lost 1 base and J 2 bases, leaving 13 bases between the germline ends. The CDR3 covers 16 residues. Here the CDR3 DNA reads TGCGCCAGCAGCTTGAATGGGCAGGGCACCTACAATGAGCAGTTCTTC. It encodes CASSLNGQGTYNEQFF.

This clonotype was detected many times. The rearrangement links TRBV24-1 to TRBJ2-2, with D perhaps given as TRBD1 or TRBD2 (5 bases each). Germline-derived CDR1 and CDR2 are KGHDR and SFDVKD. The CDR3 length is 16 residues. Deletions cut 3 bases from V and 6 bases from J, with 16 bases between. CDR3: CATSDPRDHIAGELFF. DNA of the CDR3: TGTGCCACCAGTGATCCCCGGGACCACATCGCCGGGGAGCTGTTTTTT.

This clonotype was observed at least ten times. V is TRBV30 and J is TRBJ2-4; D call uncertain. From germline, CDR1 is GTSNPN and CDR2 SVGIG (reference sequence). The CDR3 has 12 amino acids. V was clipped by 2 bases and J by 8 bases, with 10 bases between them. In DNA form, the CDR3 reads TGTGCCTGGAGTACCTCCGAGCACATTCAGTACTTC. Protein: CAWSTSEHIQYF. Based on the CDR3 plus reference TRBV30 and TRBJ2-4, the full variable domain is SQTIHQWPATLVQPVGSPLSLECTVEGTSNPNLYWYRQAAGRGLQLLFYSVGIGQISSEVPQNLSASRPQDRQFILSSKKLLLSDSGFYLCAWSTSEHIQYFGAGTRLSVL.